One sample yielded the 21 T cell receptor beta chains listed below, sequenced in a study of blood T cell repertoires in COVID-19. The method was immunoSEQ multiplex PCR; TCRdb's version includes in-frame clones alone and lacks a portion of them. The sample lists around 300,000 clones, approximately 92% occurring once. The sample taken for sequencing was PBMCs or T cells enriched from blood (not recorded which). The receptors were gathered from a young woman who had recovered from COVID-19.

The chain combines TRBV6-2 or TRBV6-3 with TRBJ2-7; TRBD2 aligns across 8 bases. Germline CDR1 reads MNHEY; CDR2 reads SVGEGT. The CDR3 runs to 14 residues. Germline trimming cut 2 bases from V and 3 bases from J; bases unmatched to any gene: 3. The CDR3 nucleotides read TGTGCCAGCAGTTACGTGCTAGCGGGCTACGAGCAGTACTTC. The encoded protein is CASSYVLAGYEQYF.

The chain carries TRBV12-5 and TRBJ2-1, with D unresolved. With 2 bases removed from V and 4 bases from J, the gap between germline ends came to 3 bases. CDR1 is LGHNT, CDR2 FRNRAP, per germline. The CDR3 has 12 amino acids. Here the CDR3 DNA reads TGTGCTAGTGGTTTGCTGTACAATGAGCAGTTCTTC. It translates to CASGLLYNEQFF. The variable domain in full, with the rest retrieved from reference TRBV12-5 and TRBJ2-1, is DARVTQTPRHKVTEMGQEVTMRCQPILGHNTVFWYRQTMMQGLELLAYFRNRAPLDDSGMPKDRFSAEMPDATLATLKIQPSEPRDSAVYFCASGLLYNEQFFGPGTRLTVL.

The chain couples TRBV2 to TRBJ2-2, with D perhaps TRBD1 (5 bases). The CDR3 is made up of 15 amino acids. Trimming stripped 2 bases from V and 6 bases from J, with 13 bases between. Germline V gene sequence: CDR1 SNHLY, CDR2 FYNNEI. The CDR3, as DNA: TGTGCCAGCAGTGAAACCCCAGGGAAGGCCGGGGAGCTGTTTTTT. This gives the protein CASSETPGKAGELFF. Variable domain in full (rest from reference TRBV2 and TRBJ2-2): EPEVTQTPSHQVTQMGQEVILRCVPISNHLYFYWYRQILGQKVEFLVSFYNNEISEKSEIFDDQFSVERPDGSNFTLKIRSTKLEDSAMYFCASSETPGKAGELFFGEGSRLTVL.

The rearrangement joins TRBV28 to TRBJ2-7, with 11 bases that match TRBD1. Germline CDR1 and CDR2: MDHEN and SYDVKM. Trimming removed 1 base from V and 5 bases from J; junction bases left unmatched: 4. The CDR3 is 15 residues long. CDR3 region: CASSLSDRGLHEQYF. The CDR3 DNA follows: TGTGCCAGCAGTTTATCGGACAGGGGGCTTCACGAGCAGTACTTC.

J is TRBJ1-2 and V is TRBV2, with 7 bases aligning to TRBD1. The CDR3 is made up of 13 amino acids. V shed 8 bases, J shed 4 bases, and the junction held 7 bases outside the gene matches. The germline V gene encodes CDR1 SNHLY and CDR2 FYNNEI. The chain's CDR3 is CASPEDRTYGYTF. The CDR3 DNA reads as TGTGCCAGCCCTGAGGACAGGACCTATGGCTACACCTTC.

The chain carries TRBV28 and TRBJ1-5; 9 nucleotides agree with TRBD1. This CDR3 region has 18 residues. Germline CDR1 MDHEN, CDR2 SYDVKM. V dropped 3 bases and J dropped 6; count of bases not matched to a gene: 15. In DNA, the CDR3 is TGTGCCAGCAGTTTGCGACAGGGGGTTTCAACAATCACTCAGCCCCAGCATTTT. Its translation: CASSLRQGVSTITQPQHF.

V is TRBV12-3 or TRBV12-4 and J is TRBJ1-5; D not resolved. Trimming stripped 5 bases from V and 4 bases from J, with 9 bases between. The CDR3 has 13 amino acids. The CDR3 here is CASSLSQNQPQHF. CDR3 bases: TGTGCCAGCAGTCTGAGTCAAAATCAGCCCCAGCATTTT.

V is TRBV6-1 and J is TRBJ2-7, with D possibly being TRBD1 (5 bases). This CDR3 comprises 15 residues. Per germline, CDR1 MNHNS and CDR2 SASEGT. Deletions cut 1 base from V and 2 bases from J, with 12 bases between. For the CDR3, the DNA is TGTGCCAGCAGTGAAGGGGGCACCCTCCCCTACGAGCAGTACTTC. Protein: CASSEGGTLPYEQYF.

The chain recombines TRBV13 with TRBJ2-7; 7 positions match TRBD1. The CDR3 runs 14 residues. The V gene's germline CDR1 is PRHDT and CDR2 FYEKMQ (reference sequence). V gave up 4 bases and J gave up 2 bases; unmatched junction bases: 5. The CDR3 reads CASSSRTGTYEQYF. In DNA, the CDR3 is TGTGCCAGCAGCTCCCGGACAGGTACCTACGAGCAGTACTTC.

The rearrangement joins TRBV20-1 to TRBJ1-1, with 11 positions matching TRBD1. Germline V gives CDR1 DFQATT, CDR2 SNEGSKA (reference sequence). There are 11 residues in the CDR3. This CDR3 is CRGTGGTEAFF. CDR3 bases: TGCAGGGGGACAGGGGGCACTGAAGCTTTCTTT.

This chain connects TRBV11-1 to TRBJ2-5; maybe TRBD2 (6 bases). The CDR3 contains 15 residues. Germline CDR1 and CDR2: SGHAT and FQDESV (reference sequence). Trimming removed 4 bases at V and 5 bases at J, with 17 bases between. The CDR3 bases are TGTGCCAGCAGCTCTGGGACTTCGAACTCCGAGACCCAGTACTTC. It encodes CASSSGTSNSETQYF.

The chain combines TRBV3-1 (or the pseudogene TRBV3-2) with TRBJ2-7; 11 bases are a match to TRBD2. Germline CDR1 reads LGHDT; CDR2 reads YNNKEL (reference sequence). J gave up 5 bases and V 2 bases, and 8 bases lay outside the gene matches. The CDR3 extends over 16 amino acids. The CDR3 DNA reads TGTGCCAGCAGCCAATCCTTAGCGGGGGGGCTCGACGAGCAGTACTTC. It is translated as CASSQSLAGGLDEQYF.

This chain uses TRBV5-4 with TRBJ2-7; 8 nucleotides match TRBD2. Germline-derived CDR1 and CDR2 are SGHNT and YYREEE (reference sequence). Losses at the gene ends were 0 bases for V and 3 bases for J; bases not matched to a gene: 5. The length of the CDR3 is 15 residues. The CDR3 region has the DNA TGTGCCAGCAGCTTGGCCGGGACTAGTGTCTACGAGCAGTACTTC. It yields the protein CASSLAGTSVYEQYF.

Only a few counts were recorded for this clone. The chain uses TRBV24-1 and TRBJ1-4, with 7 bases identical to TRBD1. The CDR3 totals 17 residues. V gave up 2 bases and J gave up 0 bases; unmatched junction bases: 5. Per the germline V gene, CDR1 is KGHDR and CDR2 is SFDVKD. CDR3 in amino acids: CATSDYRGISTNEKLFF. CDR3 sequence (DNA): TGTGCCACCAGTGATTACAGGGGAATCTCAACTAATGAAAAACTGTTTTTT.

Only one count was recorded for this clone. The V gene is TRBV27, the J gene TRBJ2-5; the match to TRBD1 covers 12 bases. This CDR3 contains 15 residues. CDR1 is MNHEY, CDR2 SMNVEV, per germline (reference sequence). The junction had 6 bases not matched to a gene; V was cut back by 5 bases and J by 5 bases. CDR3 bases: TGTGCCAGCAGTCCCGGGACAGGGGGCATGGAGACCCAGTACTTC. Protein product: CASSPGTGGMETQYF.

The chain has TRBV15 and TRBJ2-3; D may be TRBD2 (6 bases). Trimming removed 8 bases at V and 2 bases at J, with 20 bases between. The germline CDR1 and CDR2 sequences are LNHNV and YYDKDF (reference sequence). The CDR3 spans 16 residues. The CDR3 reads CATREGLADLTDTQYF. CDR3 nucleotide sequence: TGTGCCACCCGCGAGGGGTTAGCGGACCTCACAGATACGCAGTATTTT.

This sequence joins TRBV5-6 and TRBJ2-5; D gene unclear. This CDR3 has 12 amino acids. V was shortened by 0 bases and J by 5 bases, with 5 bases between the two germline ends. The germline V gene encodes CDR1 SGHDT and CDR2 YYEEEE. DNA for the CDR3: TGTGCCAGCAGCTTGGGAGTGGAGACCCAGTACTTC. The encoded protein is CASSLGVETQYF. The full variable domain, completed using reference TRBV5-6 and TRBJ2-5, is DAGVTQSPTHLIKTRGQQVTLRCSPKSGHDTVSWYQQALGQGPQFIFQYYEEEERQRGNFPDRFSGHQFPNYSSELNVNALLLGDSALYLCASSLGVETQYFGPGTRLLVL.

V usage is TRBV10-3 and J usage is TRBJ2-5; 11 bases are shared with TRBD1. The CDR3 runs to 14 residues. V was pared by 2 bases and J by 4 bases, with 0 bases of the junction left unmatched. Per the germline V gene, CDR1 is ENHRY and CDR2 is SYGVKD. The CDR3 coding sequence is TGTGCCATCAGTGAGGGACAGGGGGCAGAGACCCAGTACTTC. This sequence encodes CAISEGQGAETQYF.

V usage is TRBV5-1 and J usage is TRBJ1-1, with TRBD1 identical over 10 bases. The CDR3 is 16 amino acids. With V trimmed by 3 bases and J by 4 bases, 9 bases remained unmatched. Germline V CDR1 and CDR2: SGHRS, YFSETQ. CDR3 in DNA: TGCGCCAGCAGCTACGGGACAGGGGATTTCGGCACTGAAGCTTTCTTT. Translating gives CASSYGTGDFGTEAFF. Filled out from reference TRBV5-1 and TRBJ1-1, the complete variable domain reads KAGVTQTPRYLIKTRGQQVTLSCSPISGHRSVSWYQQTPGQGLQFLFEYFSETQRNKGNFPGRFSGRQFSNSRSEMNVSTLELGDSALYLCASSYGTGDFGTEAFFGQGTRLTVV.

The CDR3 sequence: CAWSSARGSTDTQYF. Written as DNA, the CDR3 is TGTGCCTGGAGTTCGGCGCGGGGAAGCACAGATACGCAGTATTTT. The V gene is TRBV30, the J gene TRBJ2-3, with D tentatively TRBD2 (6 bases). The V and J ends lost 2 bases and 0 bases respectively, with 12 bases between them. CDR3 size: 15 residues. The germline V gene encodes CDR1 GTSNPN and CDR2 SVGIG (reference sequence). Full variable domain (remainder filled in from reference TRBV30 and TRBJ2-3): SQTIHQWPATLVQPVGSPLSLECTVEGTSNPNLYWYRQAAGRGLQLLFYSVGIGQISSEVPQNLSASRPQDRQFILSSKKLLLSDSGFYLCAWSSARGSTDTQYFGPGTRLTVL.

In its sample, this clone was seen once. The rearrangement links TRBV5-1 to TRBJ1-1; tentative D call: TRBD1 (6 bases). This CDR3 comprises 13 residues. CDR1 SGHRS and CDR2 YFSETQ come from the germline V gene. Trimming cost V 2 bases and J 5 bases, with 10 bases left between them. For the CDR3, the DNA is TGCGCCAGCAGCTTCAGGGGAACAACTGAAGCTTTCTTT. Protein: CASSFRGTTEAFF.